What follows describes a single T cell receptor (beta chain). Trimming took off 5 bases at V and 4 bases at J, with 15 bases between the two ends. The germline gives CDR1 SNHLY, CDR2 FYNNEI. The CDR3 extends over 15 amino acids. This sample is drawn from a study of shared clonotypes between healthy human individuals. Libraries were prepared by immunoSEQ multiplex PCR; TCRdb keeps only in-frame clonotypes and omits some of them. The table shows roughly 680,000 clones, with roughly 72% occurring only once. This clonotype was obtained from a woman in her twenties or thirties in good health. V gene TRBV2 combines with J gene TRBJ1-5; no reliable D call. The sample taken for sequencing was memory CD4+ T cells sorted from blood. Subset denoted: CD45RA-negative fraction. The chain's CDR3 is CASSPQPGNNQPQHF. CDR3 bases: TGTGCCAGCAGTCCCCAGCCGGGCAATAATCAGCCCCAGCATTTT.